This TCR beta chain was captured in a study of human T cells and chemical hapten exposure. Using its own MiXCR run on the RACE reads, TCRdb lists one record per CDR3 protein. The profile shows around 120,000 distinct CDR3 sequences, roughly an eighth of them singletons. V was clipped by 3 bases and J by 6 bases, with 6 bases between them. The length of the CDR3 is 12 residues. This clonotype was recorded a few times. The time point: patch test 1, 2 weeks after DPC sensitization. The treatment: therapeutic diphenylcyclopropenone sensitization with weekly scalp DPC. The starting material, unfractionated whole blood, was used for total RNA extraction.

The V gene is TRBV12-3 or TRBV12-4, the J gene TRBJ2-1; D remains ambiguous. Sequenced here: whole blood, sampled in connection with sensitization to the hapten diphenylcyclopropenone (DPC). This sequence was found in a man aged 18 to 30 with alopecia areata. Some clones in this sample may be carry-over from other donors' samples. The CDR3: CASSFQRNEQFF. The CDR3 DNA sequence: TGTGCCAGCAGTTTCCAGCGCAATGAGCAGTTCTTC.